These T cell receptor beta chains were read from a single sample in a study of blood T cell repertoires in COVID-19. Clones were read by immunoSEQ multiplex PCR, and TCRdb kept only the in-frame ones, dropping some. The sample has about 92,000 clones, around nine tenths seen once. The source material was peripheral blood. The receptors come from a woman aged 60 to 75 with COVID-19, enrolled during active disease. CDR3s include the opening cysteine and the closing phenylalanine or tryptophan. A D gene is named only where the DNA matches it firmly. Some rows have no size entry. The others give once, few or many, or a class for an expanded clone.

>TRBJ2-7|NA|TRBV27|TRBD2
CASSLITSGGLAYEQYF
TGTGCCAGCAGTTTAATAACTAGCGGGGGATTAGCCTACGAGCAGTACTTC
>TRBJ2-1|NA|TRBV30|NA
CACELPAGKREQFF
TGTGCCTGCGAATTGCCCGCCGGGAAACGTGAGCAGTTCTTC
>TRBJ2-7|NA|TRBV7-8|TRBD1
CASSGKGQGAYEQYF
TGTGCCAGCAGCGGGAAGGGACAGGGGGCCTACGAGCAGTACTTC
>TRBJ2-5|NA|TRBV7-8|NA
CAAGAGETQYF
TGTGCGGCGGGGGCCGGGGAGACCCAGTACTTC
>TRBJ2-1|NA|TRBV11-3|TRBD2
CASSRSAPRGEEQFF
TGTGCCAGCAGCCGTTCGGCGCCACGGGGGGAAGAGCAGTTCTTC
>TRBJ1-4|once|TRBV3-1/TRBV3-2|NA
CASSQDSGGRKLFF
TGTGCCAGCAGCCAAGATTCGGGAGGGCGGAAACTGTTTTTT
>TRBJ1-1|NA|TRBV6-5|NA
CASSRGRRMNTEAFF
TGTGCCAGCAGCCGAGGCAGACGCATGAACACTGAAGCTTTCTTT
>TRBJ2-7|NA|TRBV28|TRBD1
CASSERTGAYEQYF
TGTGCCAGCAGTGAAAGGACAGGGGCCTACGAGCAGTACTTC
>TRBJ2-7|NA|TRBV30|NA
CAWSIRDTLTYEQYF
TGTGCCTGGAGTATACGGGACACCTTAACCTACGAGCAGTACTTC
>TRBJ1-1|NA|TRBV30|NA
CAWSPVAAFF
TGTGCCTGGAGTCCTGTGGCAGCTTTCTTT